This TCR beta chain was sequenced during a study of T cell changes during pregnancy in multiple sclerosis. Trimming pared 1 base from V and 0 bases from J, leaving 5 bases between. The CDR3 runs to 15 residues. Germline V gene lookup returns CDR1 SGHKS and CDR2 YYEKEE (reference sequence). Clones were sequenced by immunoSEQ multiplex PCR, and TCRdb holds only the in-frame ones, with some missing. The table includes approximately 84,000 clones, approximately 94% detected once. The sample consisted of peripheral blood, taken in the third trimester of pregnancy. The chain links TRBV5-5 to TRBJ1-6, with D uncertain. The sequence derives from a female donor with multiple sclerosis, enrolled in a pregnancy study. This CDR3 is CASSLMSSYNSPLHF. The CDR3, as DNA: TGTGCCAGCAGCTTGATGAGCTCCTATAATTCACCCCTCCACTTT.